This T cell receptor beta chain was captured by sequencing in a study of blood T cells in healthy people across ages. Points from the study as a whole: With age, beta diversity per million T cells declined roughly linearly, significantly by around 43.

This CDR3 is built from 14 residues. On this clonotype: Its antigen is currently unknown.

The authors isolated at least 6.5 million PBMCs per sample. A second PCR of 7 to 11 cycles used a sample-barcoded 5' primer and a J-beta primer mix. TCRdb itself ran the 5' RACE reads through MiXCR, one entry per CDR3 protein. The table includes 1.5 million to 2 million distinct CDR3 sequences, just under 50% detected once. Sequenced material: blood. V gene TRBV21-1 combines with J gene TRBJ1-2; TRBD1, the table's D call, lacks a check against the DNA. TRBV21-1 is deemed a pseudogene. This clonotype was obtained from a woman between 40 and 50 years old in good health. This chain's CDR3 is CASSKGGSTVGYTF. For the CDR3, the DNA is TGTGCCAGCAGCAAAGGGGGCAGTACTGTGGGCTACACCTTC.